This TCR beta chain was captured by sequencing in a study of T cells in Graves' hyperthyroidism and ophthalmopathy. This clonotype has only a few counts. Its antigen is unknown. The CDR3 covers 18 residues. The ends lost 2 bases at V and 0 bases at J; junction bases unmatched: 5. CDR1 and CDR2 from the germline V gene are SGHTS and YDEGEE. Clinicians diagnosed patients from clinical symptoms, serum thyroxine and TRAb, thyroid ultrasound and orbital computed tomography. RNA transcripts were the template for amplifying TCR beta CDR3 regions. The TCR CDR3 was amplified in a first-round RT-PCR using the HTBI primer set. TCRdb fed the multiplex PCR reads into MiXCR, producing one record per CDR3 protein. The sample contains over 550,000 distinct CDR3 sequences, roughly a sixth of which appear only once. Findings of the study overall: A model of 13 V-J pairs discriminated ophthalmopathy from stable hyperthyroidism. Blood also held most thyroid clonotypes expanded beyond 0.001.

Sequenced material: blood. This chain connects TRBV5-8 to TRBJ2-3, with 14 bases lining up with TRBD2. The TCR comes from a young woman with Graves' hyperthyroidism. The CDR3 region is CASSFGTSGGASTDTQYF. CDR3 nucleotides: TGTGCCAGCAGCTTCGGGACTAGCGGGGGTGCTAGCACAGATACGCAGTATTTT.